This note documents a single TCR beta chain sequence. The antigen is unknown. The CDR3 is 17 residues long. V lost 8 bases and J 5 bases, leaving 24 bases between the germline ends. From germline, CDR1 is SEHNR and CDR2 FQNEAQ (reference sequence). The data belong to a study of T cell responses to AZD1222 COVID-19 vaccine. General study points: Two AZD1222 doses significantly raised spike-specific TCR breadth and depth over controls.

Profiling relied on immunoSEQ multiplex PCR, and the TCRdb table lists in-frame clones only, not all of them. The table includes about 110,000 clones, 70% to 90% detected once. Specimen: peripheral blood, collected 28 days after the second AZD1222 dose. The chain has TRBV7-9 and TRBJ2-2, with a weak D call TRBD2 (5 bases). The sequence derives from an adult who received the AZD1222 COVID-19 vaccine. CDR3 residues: CASRLSFQRRGTGELFF. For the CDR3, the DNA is TGTGCCAGCCGACTCTCATTCCAACGAAGAGGGACCGGGGAGCTGTTTTTT.